Below are 25 T cell receptor beta chains sequenced from a single sample in a study of cytomegalovirus exposure and HLA in healthy donors (dated by TCRdb to about 2017). Library prep was done by the immunoSEQ multiplex PCR assay. For the multiplex PCR, a mixture combining 60 forward primers for TCR Vbeta segments and 13 reverse primers for TCR Jbeta segments was used. TCRdb holds this immuneACCESS table with in-frame rearrangements only. Some clones are missing; in checked studies, unresolved V genes explain under half, and the rest has no known cause. Within this sample are 120,000 or so clones, with over 15% of them counted one time only. The top ten constitute 1.5% to 2% of the sample. The sequencing sample was made of PBMCs. These receptors originate from a woman under 30 in good health and CMV-seronegative.

This clone was recorded a few times. The chain employs TRBV9 and TRBJ2-1; 8 bases line up with TRBD2. Germline-derived CDR1 and CDR2 are SGDLS and YYNGEE. With V trimmed by 3 bases and J by 5 bases, 4 bases remained unmatched. The CDR3 is made up of 14 amino acids. The chain's CDR3 is CASSETGLDNEQFF. The CDR3 bases are TGTGCCAGCAGCGAGACGGGACTAGACAATGAGCAGTTCTTC.

In the case of this clone: Germline and junction disagree at one end, which may indicate a read error. The rearrangement joins TRBV5-1 to TRBJ1-1, with a weak D call TRBD1 (6 bases). In germline, CDR1 is SGHRS, CDR2 YFSETQ. The CDR3 sequence is 13 residues long. The CDR3: CASSLRGSTEALF. The CDR3 nucleotides are TGCGCCAGCAGCTTGAGGGGGAGCACTGAAGCTCTCTTT.

This clone has just a few counts. The V and J genes are TRBV30 and TRBJ2-3; TRBD1 is a possible D gene (5 bases). The length of the CDR3 is 14 residues. CDR1 and CDR2 (germline): GTSNPN, SVGIG (reference sequence). V was shortened by 5 bases and J by 2 bases, with 14 bases between the two germline ends. The CDR3 DNA sequence: TGTGCCTGGGCCATGCCAGGGAACACAGATACGCAGTATTTT. Translated: CAWAMPGNTDTQYF.

Written as DNA, the CDR3 is TGTGCCAGCAGTGAAGTGGGGCGGTGGGAGACCCAGTACTTC. This sequence encodes CASSEVGRWETQYF. The chain links TRBV25-1 to TRBJ2-5; perhaps TRBD1 as D (5 bases). CDR1 and CDR2 from the germline V gene are MGHDK and SYGVNS. V gave up 2 bases and J gave up 5 bases, with 12 bases separating them. This CDR3 contains 14 residues.

This clone was counted only a few times. The CDR3 DNA reads as TGTGCCAGCAGTGGAGTAGAGGACTACAATGAGCAGTTCTTC. Residues: CASSGVEDYNEQFF. This chain joins TRBV28 and TRBJ2-1; D uncertain. The CDR3 runs 14 residues. Germline CDR1 MDHEN, CDR2 SYDVKM. With 5 bases removed from V and 3 bases from J, the gap between germline ends came to 11 bases. Combining the CDR3 with reference TRBV28 and TRBJ2-1 gives the whole variable domain DVKVTQSSRYLVKRTGEKVFLECVQDMDHENMFWYRQDPGLGLRLIYFSYDVKMKEKGDIPEGYSVSREKKERFSLILESASTNQTSMYLCASSGVEDYNEQFFGPGTRLTVL.

This clone was seen more than once but under ten times. At one end, the junction sequence differs from germline, possibly due to a read error. The sample has other DNA sequences that encode this CDR3 too. V gene TRBV4-1 combines with J gene TRBJ1-4; D perhaps matches TRBD1 (5 bases). In germline, CDR1 is MGHRA, CDR2 YSYEKL. CDR3 length: 14 amino acids. In nucleotides, the CDR3 is TGCGCTAGCAGCCCCCGACAGCTGAATGAAAAACTGTTTTTT. Amino acids: CASSPRQLNEKLFF.

The chain uses TRBV15 and TRBJ2-7; possibly TRBD2 for D (5 bases). From germline, CDR1 is LNHNV and CDR2 YYDKDF (reference sequence). The length of the CDR3 is 16 residues. V shed 3 bases and J shed 4 bases, with 19 bases lying between them. This CDR3 is CATSSLPPFSGYEQYF. The CDR3 coding sequence is TGTGCCACCAGCAGCCTCCCCCCCTTTTCGGGGTACGAGCAGTACTTC.

This clone was seen a handful of times. The chain joins TRBV10-1 to TRBJ2-1, with 13 positions matching TRBD2. Germline-derived CDR1 and CDR2 are WNHNN and SYGVQD (reference sequence). The V segment lost 3 bases and the J segment 2 bases; nucleotides outside the gene matches: 4. The CDR3 sequence is 17 residues long. The CDR3 loop reads CASSDPGTSGTYNEQFF. CDR3 DNA sequence: TGCGCCAGCAGTGATCCCGGGACTAGCGGGACCTACAATGAGCAGTTCTTC.

This clone has only a few counts. V usage is TRBV5-4 and J usage is TRBJ1-3, with 8 bases lining up with TRBD1. With V trimmed by 7 bases and J by 3 bases, 9 bases remained unmatched. This CDR3 is 15 amino acids long. Germline assignment: CDR1 SGHNT and CDR2 YYREEE (reference sequence). CDR3 coding DNA: TGTGCCAGCTCCCTACAGGGGGTTAGTGGAAACACCATATATTTT. This encodes CASSLQGVSGNTIYF.

The chain is built from TRBV27 and TRBJ2-2; 8 bases agree with TRBD2. This CDR3 region has 14 residues. The germline gives CDR1 MNHEY, CDR2 SMNVEV (reference sequence). V shed 6 bases, J shed 6 bases, and the junction held 6 bases outside the gene matches. The CDR3 DNA is TGTGCCAGCAGCCGCGGGGGGCGGGCCGGGGAGCTGTTTTTT. Translating gives CASSRGGRAGELFF.

The V and J genes are TRBV6-1 and TRBJ1-1; 7 nucleotides agree with TRBD1. Germline assignment: CDR1 MNHNS and CDR2 SASEGT. With 4 bases clipped from V and 0 bases from J, the junction kept 8 bases outside the gene matches. This CDR3 comprises 16 residues. CDR3 amino acids: CASSARRQGLNTEAFF. The CDR3 coding sequence is TGTGCCAGCAGTGCCCGACGACAGGGATTGAACACTGAAGCTTTCTTT.

V usage is TRBV7-9 and J usage is TRBJ2-7; D is uncertain. Germline CDR1 SEHNR, CDR2 FQNEAQ (reference sequence). Deletions cut 5 bases from V and 3 bases from J, with 5 bases between. CDR3 length: 11 residues. CDR3 sequence reads: CASSNSYEQYF. CDR3 sequence (DNA): TGTGCCAGCAGCAACAGCTACGAGCAGTACTTC. The whole variable domain, remainder taken from reference TRBV7-9 and TRBJ2-7, is DTGVSQNPRHKITKRGQNVTFRCDPISEHNRLYWYRQTLGQGPEFLTYFQNEAQLEKSRLLSDRFSAERPKGSFSTLEIQRTEQGDSAMYLCASSNSYEQYFGPGTRLTVT.

The rearrangement joins TRBV30 to TRBJ2-1; the D is unclear. The CDR3 length is 16 residues. Trimming cost V 0 bases and J 2 bases, with 14 bases left between them. Germline V gene sequence: CDR1 GTSNPN, CDR2 SVGIG (reference sequence). CDR3 nucleotide sequence: TGTGCCTGGAGTGTGTTAACTGCGATCCCCTACAATGAGCAGTTCTTC. It yields the protein CAWSVLTAIPYNEQFF.

The chain is built from TRBV29-1 and TRBJ2-1; TRBD2 matches 12 bases. J gave up 10 bases and V 4 bases, and 8 bases lay outside the gene matches. The CDR3 runs 14 residues. Germline CDR1 is SQVTM and CDR2 is ANQGSEA. The CDR3 sequence: CSVALAGGRGEQFF. Written as DNA, the CDR3 is TGCAGCGTTGCGCTAGCGGGGGGGCGAGGAGAGCAGTTCTTC.

This clone was seen only a few times. This chain joins TRBV4-2 and TRBJ1-1; 7 bases align to TRBD1. CDR3 length equals 14 residues. The V and J ends lost 1 base and 7 bases, in that order; junction bases with no gene match: 6. The germline CDR1 and CDR2 sequences are LGHNA and YNFKEQ. CDR3 amino acids: CASSQGQGRSEAFF. The CDR3, as DNA: TGTGCCAGCAGCCAAGGACAGGGACGAAGTGAAGCTTTCTTT.

The J gene is TRBJ1-1, the V gene TRBV5-1; D gene ambiguous. CDR3 length equals 13 residues. CDR1 SGHRS and CDR2 YFSETQ come from the germline V gene. V lost 2 bases and J 11 bases, leaving 16 bases between the germline ends. Here the CDR3 DNA reads TGCGCCAGCAGCTTCGGCGGCGGTGCGGGTGCTTTCTTT. Translation gives CASSFGGGAGAFF.

This clone has a handful of counts. The gene calls are TRBV28 and TRBJ2-7; perhaps TRBD1 as D (6 bases). The CDR3 totals 15 residues. V gave up 6 bases and J gave up 3 bases, with 18 bases separating them. In germline, CDR1 is MDHEN, CDR2 SYDVKM. The CDR3 DNA sequence: TGTGCCAGCAGGACACCTCGGGACACCAGCTACGAGCAGTACTTC. It is translated as CASRTPRDTSYEQYF.

This clone was counted between two and nine times. The chain employs TRBV5-1 and TRBJ2-3; 13 bases line up with TRBD2. There are 16 residues in the CDR3. J was trimmed by 6 bases and V by 6 bases; bases with no gene match: 10. Germline CDR1 is SGHRS and CDR2 is YFSETQ. CDR3 in DNA: TGCGCCAGCAATCCTAGGACTAGCGGGAGCAGGGATACGCAGTATTTT. Translating it yields CASNPRTSGSRDTQYF.

V gene TRBV29-1 combines with J gene TRBJ2-1; 11 nucleotides line up with TRBD2. Per the germline V gene, CDR1 is SQVTM and CDR2 is ANQGSEA. The V gene end was trimmed by 1 base and the J gene end by 2 bases; junction bases not matched to a gene: 4. This CDR3 is 16 amino acids long. CDR3: CSVEGLAGGTYNEQFF. CDR3 DNA sequence: TGCAGCGTTGAAGGGCTAGCGGGAGGTACCTACAATGAGCAGTTCTTC.

In this sample, this clone turned up many times. The chain employs TRBV6-4 and TRBJ2-3; 9 bases agree with TRBD2. The V and J ends lost 3 bases and 0 bases, in that order; junction bases with no gene match: 1. Germline V CDR1 and CDR2: MRHNA, SNTAGT. This CDR3 contains 15 residues. This CDR3 is CASSELAGSTDTQYF. CDR3 DNA sequence: TGTGCCAGCAGTGAACTAGCGGGTAGCACAGATACGCAGTATTTT.

The table lists this clone with a few counts. CDR3 region: CASSKEVHGGPLYPSNQPQHF. In DNA form, the CDR3 reads TGTGCCAGCAGCAAAGAGGTCCATGGGGGCCCCCTTTACCCTAGCAATCAGCCCCAGCATTTT. The gene calls are TRBV21-1 and TRBJ1-5; the D call of TRBD1 is as the table states it, not checked on the DNA. TRBV21-1 is assigned pseudogene status. This CDR3 has 21 residues.

The V gene is TRBV2, the J gene TRBJ1-3; TRBD1 is a possible D gene (6 bases). Germline loops: CDR1 SNHLY, CDR2 FYNNEI. Between the trimmed V and J ends, which lost 7 bases and 1 base, there was a span of 14 bases. This CDR3 contains 15 residues. The CDR3 sequence is CASTRDIASGNTIYF. CDR3 DNA sequence: TGTGCCAGCACCCGGGACATTGCTTCTGGAAACACCATATATTTT. Looking up the rest from reference TRBV2 and TRBJ1-3 gives the full variable domain: EPEVTQTPSHQVTQMGQEVILRCVPISNHLYFYWYRQILGQKVEFLVSFYNNEISEKSEIFDDQFSVERPDGSNFTLKIRSTKLEDSAMYFCASTRDIASGNTIYFGEGSWLTVV.

This clone was detected only a few times. V is TRBV6-5 and J is TRBJ1-6; 8 bases fit TRBD1. This CDR3 spans 14 amino acids. The germline V gene encodes CDR1 MNHEY and CDR2 SVGAGI. The trim removed 5 bases at V and 8 bases at J, leaving 5 bases unmatched. CDR3 loop: CASSPRGPHSPLHF. Written as DNA, the CDR3 is TGTGCCAGCAGTCCCAGGGGGCCCCATTCACCCCTCCACTTT.

The chain is built from TRBV9 and TRBJ2-3, with 7 positions matching TRBD1. V shed 3 bases and J 0 bases; nucleotides not matched to a gene: 4. This CDR3 contains 15 residues. CDR1 and CDR2 (germline): SGDLS, YYNGEE. The CDR3 loop reads CASSAGTVSTDTQYF. The CDR3 DNA is TGTGCCAGCAGCGCGGGGACAGTTAGCACAGATACGCAGTATTTT.

V usage is TRBV5-1 and J usage is TRBJ1-1, with a weak D call TRBD1 (6 bases). Germline CDR1 SGHRS, CDR2 YFSETQ. Trimming cost V 4 bases and J 0 bases, with 16 bases left between them. The CDR3 is made up of 16 amino acids. CDR3 amino acids: CASSTDRAPMNTEAFF. The CDR3 DNA reads as TGCGCCAGCAGCACGGACAGAGCGCCTATGAACACTGAAGCTTTCTTT.